This TCR beta chain stems from a study of T cell responses to AZD1222 COVID-19 vaccine. Regarding the study as a whole: Just a handful of people given AZD1222 tested seropositive at baseline. Regions 160-218 and 743-854 dominated among vaccine-associated CD4 TCRs spanning spike. No day 14 peak samples; only post-peak repertoires were characterized.

In the case of this clone: Its antigen remains unidentified.

V gave up 4 bases and J gave up 6 bases, with 9 bases separating them. From germline, CDR1 is SGHTA and CDR2 FQGTGA. There are 13 residues in the CDR3. Sequenced by immunoSEQ multiplex PCR; TCRdb stores in-frame clones only, minus some. The sample includes about 120,000 clones, 87% of them seen just once. This rearrangement joins TRBV7-3 to TRBJ2-2; D is perhaps TRBD1 (5 bases). The source is an adult in good health. The specimen was peripheral blood, collected on day 0 of AZD1222 vaccination. The CDR3 reads CASSWGSAGELFF. For the CDR3, the DNA is TGTGCCAGCAGCTGGGGCTCCGCCGGGGAGCTGTTTTTT. Together with reference TRBV7-3 and TRBJ2-2, the CDR3 gives the full variable domain: GAGVSQTPSNKVTEKGKYVELRCDPISGHTALYWYRQSLGQGPEFLIYFQGTGAADDSGLPNDRFFAVRPEGSVSTLKIQRTERGDSAVYLCASSWGSAGELFFGEGSRLTVL.